Listed below are T cell receptor beta chains from one sample, sequenced in a study of T cell changes during pregnancy in multiple sclerosis. Some clones are missing from TCRdb's copy, which holds only in-frame ones; the method was immunoSEQ multiplex PCR. This repertoire shows some 20,000 clones, around 90% found once; its top ten account for approximately 1.4%. The specimen was CD4+ T cells from peripheral blood mononuclear cells, collected in the first trimester of pregnancy. The receptors stem from a female donor in good health, enrolled as a control in a pregnancy study. The CDR3 runs from the conserved cysteine through the conserved F or W. A D gene is named only where the DNA matches it firmly. Part of the rows lack a size; the others show once, few, many or a class for expanded clones.

>NA|TRBV7-2|TRBJ2-5|NA
TGTGCCAGCAGCCCGAGCACCCAAGAGACCCAGTACTTC
CASSPSTQETQYF
>NA|TRBV11-1|TRBJ2-3|NA
TGTGCCAGCAGCTCGGAGGGTAGGCACACAGATACGCAGTATTTT
CASSSEGRHTDTQYF
>NA|TRBV29-1|TRBJ2-7|NA
TGCAGCGTTGAAGATCTTCGCGGATACGAGCAGTACTTC
CSVEDLRGYEQYF
>NA|TRBV12-5|TRBJ2-3|NA
TGTGCTAGTGGTTTCGGGTCCGCAGATACGCAGTATTTT
CASGFGSADTQYF
>few|TRBV7-2|TRBJ2-2|NA
TGTGCCAGCAGCAACCCGGGGCTAGCGCTGAACACCGGGGAGCTGTTTTTT
CASSNPGLALNTGELFF
>NA|TRBV7-2|TRBJ2-1|TRBD2
TGTGCCAGCAGCTTAATCGGGACTAGCGGGAATGAGCAGTTCTTC
CASSLIGTSGNEQFF
>few|TRBV6-1|TRBJ1-3|NA
TGTGCCAGCAGTGAATCTCTCTCTGGAAACACCATATATTTT
CASSESLSGNTIYF
>few|TRBV14|TRBJ1-1|TRBD1
TGTGCCAGCAGCCTCAGGACAGGGGGTGAGACTGAAGCTTTCTTT
CASSLRTGGETEAFF
>NA|TRBV30|TRBJ1-1|NA
TGTGCCTGGAGTGTAGGGGGTATCACTGAAGCTTTCTTT
CAWSVGGITEAFF
>NA|TRBV6-5|TRBJ1-2|NA
TGTGCCAGCACTTCGTTACAGGGTTATGGCTACACCTTC
CASTSLQGYGYTF
>NA|TRBV25-1|TRBJ2-5|NA
TGTGCCAGCAGTGACTCGGGTTGGTACCAAGAGACCCAGTACTTC
CASSDSGWYQETQYF
>NA|TRBV7-2|TRBJ2-7|TRBD1
TGTGCCAGCAGCTTAGCAGGACAGGGGGCGACCGGATATCCCTACGAGCAGTACTTC
CASSLAGQGATGYPYEQYF
>NA|TRBV5-1|TRBJ1-2|NA
TGCGCCAGCAGCTTGGAACAGATTAACTATGGCTACACCTTC
CASSLEQINYGYTF
>NA|TRBV18|TRBJ2-2|NA
TGTGCCAGCTCACCAGGGCAGACGAACACCGGGGAGCTGTTTTTT
CASSPGQTNTGELFF
>NA|TRBV13|TRBJ1-2|TRBD1
TGTGCCAGCAGCTTAGGCTTAAGACAGGGGTCTAACTATGGCTACACCTTC
CASSLGLRQGSNYGYTF
>few|TRBV14|TRBJ1-1|TRBD1
TGTGCCAGCAGCTCTTCCGGGACAGGGATCACTGAAGCTTTCTTT
CASSSSGTGITEAFF
>once|TRBV6-1|TRBJ1-1|NA
TGTGCCAGCGCTACTATGAACACTGAAGCTTTCTTT
CASATMNTEAFF
>NA|TRBV29-1|TRBJ2-2|NA
TGCAGCGTTCTTGTGACGGCCCGGGCCGGGGAGCTGTTTTTT
CSVLVTARAGELFF
>few|TRBV2|TRBJ2-2|TRBD1
TGTGCCAGCCAGGGGGCTTCGAACACCGGGGAGCTGTTTTTT
CASQGASNTGELFF
>NA|TRBV9|TRBJ2-1|TRBD2
TGTGCCAGCAGCGTAGCGGGCGGGAGTCTTCCCAGCAATGAGCAGTTCTTC
CASSVAGGSLPSNEQFF
>NA|TRBV27|TRBJ2-2|NA
TGTGCCAGCAGCTCGGATACTAGTCCCGGGGAGCTGTTTTTT
CASSSDTSPGELFF
>NA|TRBV5-1|TRBJ2-5|TRBD2
TGCGCCAGCAGCTTGACTAGCGGGCAAGAGACCCAGTACTTC
CASSLTSGQETQYF
>NA|TRBV10-3|TRBJ1-1|NA
TGTGCCGGGAGGGGGGGCGAAACTGGCTCTGAAGCTTTCTTT
CAGRGGETGSEAFF
>NA|TRBV5-4|TRBJ2-2|NA
TGTGCCAGCAGCTTTGGGGTTCTAGCGACCGGGGAGCTGTTTTTT
CASSFGVLATGELFF
>NA|TRBV9|TRBJ1-2|TRBD1
TGTGCCAGCAGCCCAGGAGGGACAGCAGCTTCAGCTCTCTATGGCTACACCTTC
CASSPGGTAASALYGYTF
>NA|TRBV9|TRBJ1-1|TRBD1
TGTGCCAGCAGCGTAGACAGGGGGCTGAACACTGAAGCTTTCTTT
CASSVDRGLNTEAFF
>NA|TRBV6-5|TRBJ1-2|NA
TGTGCCAGCAGTACCCGGAGAGCTGGCCATGGCTACACCTTC
CASSTRRAGHGYTF
>NA|TRBV5-1|TRBJ1-4|TRBD1
TGCGCCAGCAGCTCACCCCCGGGACAGGCTAATGAAAAACTGTTTTTT
CASSSPPGQANEKLFF
>NA|TRBV7-2|TRBJ2-3|NA
TGTGCCAGCACCTATCTAGGGGGGGCGCGCACAGATACGCAGTATTTT
CASTYLGGARTDTQYF
>NA|TRBV20-1|TRBJ1-1|NA
TGCAGTGGGGAGGGAGGAGATGAAGCTTTCTTT
CSGEGGDEAFF
>NA|TRBV2|TRBJ2-1|TRBD2
TGTGCCAGCAGTGAACTAGCGGAGCCCTGGAATGAGCAGTTCTTC
CASSELAEPWNEQFF
>NA|TRBV19|TRBJ2-1|NA
TGTGCCAGTAGTACGAATCCAGGGAACGAGCAGTTCTTC
CASSTNPGNEQFF
>NA|TRBV7-2|TRBJ2-6|NA
TGTGCCAGCAGCTTTACGAGTTCTGGGGCCAACGTCCTGACTTTC
CASSFTSSGANVLTF
>NA|TRBV9|TRBJ2-3|NA
TGTGCCAGCAGCGTAATGGAGTTCACAGATACGCAGTATTTT
CASSVMEFTDTQYF
>few|TRBV30|TRBJ1-1|NA
TGTGCCTGGAGTTTGGGGGCGCGGGCTTTCTTT
CAWSLGARAFF